This paragraph reports one T cell receptor beta chain. Antigen: not known. Trimming shortened V by 6 bases and J by 5 bases, and 16 bases separated the two germline ends. The CDR3 extends over 14 amino acids. Per germline, CDR1 MDHEN and CDR2 SYDVKM. The sample belongs to a study of T cell clonotyping in hematopoietic cell transplantation. Study-wide results and caveats: Recipient TCR diversity dropped after transplant; expanded clonotypes rose from day 30 to 180. Graft donor and pretransplant recipient Inverse Simpson Index values predicted broader posttransplant TCR diversity.

The assay was immunoSEQ multiplex PCR, and TCRdb's table has in-frame clones only and misses some. The sample has about 41,000 clones, about 85% seen once. Sample time point: recipient sample about 28 days before transplant, after cytoreduction. Recipients were bled about 28 days pretransplant and at posttransplant days 30, 100, 180. This sample comprised peripheral blood mononuclear cells, obtained before stem cell transplant. The clonotype originates from a man between 60 and 70 years old with acute myeloid leukemia. Some clones in this sample may be carry-over from other donors' samples. The V call is TRBV28, the J call TRBJ2-5; D is tentatively TRBD1 or TRBD2 (5 bases each). CDR3 bases: TGTGCCAGCAGGGAGAACGGGGCTTGGGAGACCCAGTACTTC. Its translation: CASRENGAWETQYF.